Listed below are T cell receptor beta chains from one sample, sequenced in a study of shared clonotypes between healthy human individuals. Using immunoSEQ multiplex PCR, the repertoire was profiled, and TCRdb retains in-frame clones only, with some absent. This table has fewer than 3 million clones, less than 95% appearing once. Sequenced material: naive CD4+ T cells from PBMCs. Every receptor here comes from a man between 18 and 35 years old in good health. Some clones in this sample may be carry-over from other donors' samples. The CDR3 runs from the conserved cysteine through the conserved F or W. A D gene is named only where the DNA matches it firmly.

>TRBJ1-4|TRBV5-1|-
TGCGCCAGCAGCTTTAGAGGGATGGGTGAAAAACTGTTTTTT
CASSFRGMGEKLFF
>TRBJ1-4|TRBV30|-
TGTGCCTGGAGTGTCGGAAGCTGGGGGGAAAAACTGTTTTTT
CAWSVGSWGEKLFF
>TRBJ2-1|TRBV2|-
TGTGCCAGCAGCCCCTCAGGGCGCCTCCACGGTAGTGAGCAGTTCTTC
CASSPSGRLHGSEQFF
>TRBJ2-5|TRBV28|-
TGTGCCAGCAGCTGGGGGCGGGGGCCCTTAAGCATTGGGACCCAGTACTTC
CASSWGRGPLSIGTQYF
>TRBJ1-1|TRBV28|-
TGTGCCAGCAGTTTATGGGCCAGTAACACTGAAGCTTTCTTT
CASSLWASNTEAFF
>TRBJ1-5|TRBV6-1|-
TGTGCCAGCAGTGGAGTACGGCCCCAGCATTTT
CASSGVRPQHF
>TRBJ2-2|TRBV27|-
TGTGCCAGCAGGTTTACACTAGTTTCCGGGGAGCTGTTTTTT
CASRFTLVSGELFF
>TRBJ2-6|TRBV6-5|-
TGTGCCAGCAGTTACAATTGGGGAACTGGGGCCAACGTCCTGACTTTC
CASSYNWGTGANVLTF
>TRBJ2-2|TRBV29-1|TRBD1
TGCAGCGTGGAGGGCAGGGGGCATTCCACCGGGGAGCTGTTTTTT
CSVEGRGHSTGELFF
>TRBJ2-1|TRBV5-1|TRBD1
TGCGCCAGCACCCCAGGACAGGGCTACAATGAGCAGTTCTTC
CASTPGQGYNEQFF